This entry features one TCR beta chain sequence. The sample originates from a study of T cell responses to AZD1222 COVID-19 vaccine. Generated by immunoSEQ multiplex PCR, the TCRdb table keeps only in-frame clones and is missing some. The sample has about 150,000 clones, about 87% seen once. V trimming: 6 bases; J trimming: 7 bases; junction bases outside the gene matches: 6. The germline V gene encodes CDR1 SQVTM and CDR2 ANQGSEA. This CDR3 contains 14 residues. V gene TRBV29-1 combines with J gene TRBJ2-1; TRBD2 agrees at 13 bases. This specimen was peripheral blood, taken 28 days after the second AZD1222 dose. The receptor was isolated from an adult who received the AZD1222 COVID-19 vaccine. CDR3 nucleotide sequence: TGCAGCGTGCGGACTAGCGGGGGTTCTAATGAGCAGTTCTTC. This sequence encodes CSVRTSGGSNEQFF.